This TCR beta chain emerged from a study of tumor-infiltrating lymphocytes in primary liver carcinoma. Findings and limits, study-wide: Against blood, tumors held a significantly higher top-250-clone fraction (p = 0.039).

Worth noting for this clonotype: Antigen specificity is unknown. At one of its ends the junction is not consistent with the germline gene, which may arise from a read error.

From about 19-30 mg of unsorted bulk tissue, DNA and RNA were co-extracted together. From around 500 ng of total RNA, TCR beta-specific cDNA was reverse-transcribed using a constant-region primer. Slightly modified ARM-PCR with three nested multiplex PCR rounds yielded TCR beta libraries. Amplification in the first two PCR rounds was performed using TRBV1-TRBV30 forward primers and a C-beta reverse primer for approximately 10 cycles each. TCRdb reprocessed the multiplex PCR reads with MiXCR, giving one entry per CDR3 protein. The sample consists of roughly 53,000 distinct CDR3 sequences, roughly 77% of them appearing once. Germline lookup yields CDR1 SEHNR and CDR2 FQNEAQ (reference sequence). The CDR3 is 13 residues long.

The source material was liver tumor tissue from sampling region 2. Subset indicated: tumor region T2, inferior pole. The receptor was isolated from a man aged 35 to 55 with primary liver carcinoma and hepatitis B virus infection. The chain recombines TRBV7-9 with TRBJ1-2; 8 bases fit TRBD1. For the CDR3, the DNA is TGTGCCAGCAGCTTAGAGGACAGGGACCGCTACACATTC. As protein: CASSLEDRDRYTF.